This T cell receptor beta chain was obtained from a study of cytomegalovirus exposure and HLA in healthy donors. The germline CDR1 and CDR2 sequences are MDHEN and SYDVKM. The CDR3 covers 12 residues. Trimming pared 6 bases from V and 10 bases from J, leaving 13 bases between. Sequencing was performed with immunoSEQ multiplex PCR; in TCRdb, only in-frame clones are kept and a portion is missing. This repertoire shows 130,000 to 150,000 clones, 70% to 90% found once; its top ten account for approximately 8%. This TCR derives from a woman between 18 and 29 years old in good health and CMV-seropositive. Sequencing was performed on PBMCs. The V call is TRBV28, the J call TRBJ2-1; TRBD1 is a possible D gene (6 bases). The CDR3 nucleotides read TGTGCCAGCAGATGGGACACCACAGAGCAGTTCTTC. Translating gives CASRWDTTEQFF. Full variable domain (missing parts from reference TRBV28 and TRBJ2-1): DVKVTQSSRYLVKRTGEKVFLECVQDMDHENMFWYRQDPGLGLRLIYFSYDVKMKEKGDIPEGYSVSREKKERFSLILESASTNQTSMYLCASRWDTTEQFFGPGTRLTVL.